This TCR beta chain was recovered during a study of breast tumors, draining lymph nodes, adjacent tissues listed by TCRdb under 2016. For the wider study: The study compared TCR beta repertoires across tumor, adjacent nontumor tissue and axillary lymph nodes from breast cancer patients. In human breast cancer, the study set out to evaluate how tumor, surrounding tissue and draining lymph node repertoires relate to one another and whether T cells may move between these sites. Summary of the overall study and its limitations: The conclusion that tumor T cells originate in lymph nodes was presented as consistent with a hypothesis rather than as directly demonstrated. The similarity between tumor and nontumor tissue repertoires was significantly greater in luminal-like breast cancer than in basal-like breast cancer. Tumor T-cell repertoires showed less diversity than lymph node repertoires and more diversity than nontumor tissue repertoires, and tumor T-cell repertoires showed preferential V and J gene usage. The data were judged consistent with most tumor T cells deriving from the lymph node and then expanding within tumor tissue.

Trimming takes 4 bases off V and 5 bases off J; junction bases not matched to a gene: 5. As encoded in the germline V gene, CDR1 is SGHAT while CDR2 is FQNNGV. Counted from cysteine to phenylalanine, this CDR3 has 14 amino acids. The only DNA kept is the CDR3, 42 bases in frame from the first base. For sequencing, an Illumina HiSeq 2000 was employed. TCR beta chain libraries were generated through multiplex PCR amplification. High-throughput sequencing was used to analyze the amplified TCR beta chain products. TCRdb reprocessing: public reads trimmed at Q25 with fastp, clones called with MiXCR, in-frame beta chains kept. Rows are unified per CDR3 protein, each entry keeping the most common DNA and genes. Recorded for this sample are 17,000 or so distinct CDR3 sequences; about 45% of them occurred a single time. The ten largest make up more than 10% of the sample. Adjacent samples were composed of nontumor breast tissue surrounding the tumor.

This clonotype showed up just once. No antigen is known for it. No base quality values were provided; no much bigger clone lies one nucleotide off. One read alone provides weak support. The chain was built from TRBV11-2 and TRBJ1-2, and 9 bases in between align with TRBD1. This receptor was taken from a female donor with breast cancer. Some clones in this sample may be carry-over from other donors' samples. The specimen sequenced was tumor-adjacent breast tissue. The DNA sequence reads TGTGCCAGCAGCTCGCGGACAGGGGCATATGGCTACACCTTC. It encodes CASSSRTGAYGYTF.